This T cell receptor (beta chain) was recorded in a study of vaccination effects on CD4 cells after COVID-19. Trimming pared 5 bases from V and 1 base from J, leaving 8 bases between. Per the germline V gene, CDR1 is ENHRY and CDR2 is SYGVKD. This CDR3 is built from 13 residues. Note on this clone: Its matching antigen is unknown.

Ahead of sequencing, the ViraFEST assay grew antigen-specific CD4+ T cells using viral peptide pools. After less than 11 days in culture, the CD4+ T cells were isolated. Each participant received a vaccine that was either BNT162b2 or mRNA-1273, given as two doses. The table came from immunoSEQ multiplex PCR; TCRdb's copy has only in-frame clones and leaves some out. Found here are around 30,000 clones, 72% of them singletons; the top ten hold roughly 12%. This TCR came from a human donor who received a COVID-19 vaccine. The chain links TRBV10-3 to TRBJ1-1, with D tentatively TRBD1 (5 bases). Sequenced here: CD4+ T cells from PBMCs cultured with HCoV-229E spike peptides, sampled after COVID-19 vaccination. As DNA, the CDR3 is TGTGCCATCAGTCCTACAGGGAACACTGAAGCTTTCTTT. It yields the protein CAISPTGNTEAFF.